This TCR beta chain originates from a study of human CD8 memory T cell subsets. Whole-study findings and limits: Sequencing was confined to T cell receptor beta chains in the study.

The PBMC were taken from buffy coats (from healthy donors). RNA originated from duplicate vials containing about 160,000 sorted CD8+ T cells per subset. Preparation of the TCR beta libraries relied on UMI-labeled 5' RACE. Source study methods: Functional CDR3 beta clonotypes numbered roughly 3,000 to 18,000 in each TCR beta library. Each CDR3 protein gets one entry in TCRdb, which reprocessed the 5' RACE reads and gives no DNA. The V and J calls follow TCRdb's processing rather than the paper's. The sample table sets out roughly 5,400 distinct CDR3 sequences. The CDR3 sequence is 14 residues long. Germline V gene data show CDR1 as SEHNR and CDR2 as FQNEAQ (reference sequence). Turning to this clonotype: The antigen remains undetermined.

J is TRBJ2-1 and V is TRBV7-9; TCRdb lists TRBD2, though no DNA is available to test this call. The receptor was derived from a human donor in good health. Sequenced: CD8+ T cells from PBMCs. CDR3 in amino acids: CASSLPQRAGQLFF.